Shown below are 13 T cell receptor beta chains from a single sample sequenced in a study of control samples from healthy donors and cancer patients. Measured with immunoSEQ multiplex PCR; TCRdb has only the in-frame clones, and not every one. The sample yields about 85,000 clones, about 90% seen once. Input material: blood. These receptors were collected from a man between 45 and 60 years old in good health.

The V call is TRBV5-1, the J call TRBJ1-2, with D possibly being TRBD1 (6 bases). V was trimmed by 4 bases and J by 7 bases, leaving 23 bases between them. CDR1 SGHRS and CDR2 YFSETQ come from the germline V gene. This CDR3 contains 16 residues. CDR3 coding DNA: TGCGCCAGCAGCCCGCTAGTGGGGGCTCAAGCGGGTGGCTACACCTTC. It yields the protein CASSPLVGAQAGGYTF.

The chain uses TRBV30 and TRBJ1-3, with no clear D. In germline, CDR1 is GTSNPN, CDR2 SVGIG (reference sequence). The CDR3 totals 17 residues. V gave up 3 bases and J gave up 2 bases, with 20 bases separating them. Here the CDR3 reads CAWSAGRTLGTGNTIYF. The DNA of the CDR3 is TGTGCCTGGAGCGCAGGAAGGACCCTAGGGACTGGAAACACCATATATTTT.

The V call is TRBV18, the J call TRBJ2-1, with unresolved D. Deletions cut 1 base from V and 8 bases from J, with 9 bases between. The CDR3 length is 13 residues. The V gene's germline CDR1 is KGHSH and CDR2 LQKENI. This chain's CDR3 is CASSPRSADEQFF. The CDR3 DNA reads as TGTGCCAGCTCACCACGATCGGCCGATGAGCAGTTCTTC.

The V call is TRBV7-9, the J call TRBJ1-4, with D unclear. The germline gives CDR1 SEHNR, CDR2 FQNEAQ (reference sequence). This CDR3 has 11 residues. V was cut by 1 base and J by 10 bases, with 4 bases left in between. The CDR3 is CASSLELKLFF. The CDR3 region has the DNA TGTGCCAGCAGCTTAGAACTAAAACTGTTTTTT.

The genes are TRBV30 and TRBJ1-5, with D perhaps matching TRBD1 (6 bases). V lost 0 bases, J lost 4 bases, and 16 bases lay in between. The CDR3 sequence is 16 residues long. CDR1 is GTSNPN and CDR2 is SVGIG in the germline V gene (reference sequence). CDR3 sequence (DNA): TGTGCCTGGAGTGTAGGATCTGGACAGAAGAATCAGCCCCAGCATTTT. This gives the protein CAWSVGSGQKNQPQHF.

This rearrangement joins TRBV5-4 to TRBJ1-2; D uncertain. Germline CDR1 is SGHNT and CDR2 is YYREEE (reference sequence). The ends were cut back, 1 base at V and 0 bases at J, with 10 bases in the middle. The CDR3 loop spans 15 amino acids. CDR3 sequence reads: CASSLLSAPNYGYTF. CDR3 DNA sequence: TGTGCCAGCAGCTTGTTGTCAGCCCCTAACTATGGCTACACCTTC.

The chain is built from TRBV25-1 and TRBJ2-2, with D maybe TRBD2 (6 bases). The CDR3 length is 12 residues. Germline V gene lookup returns CDR1 MGHDK and CDR2 SYGVNS. Trimming removed 6 bases from V and 7 bases from J, with 9 bases in between. CDR3: CASSGGVGELFF. The CDR3 DNA is TGTGCCAGCAGCGGGGGAGTCGGGGAGCTGTTTTTT.

The chain is built from TRBV25-1 and TRBJ1-1; maybe TRBD1 (5 bases). Germline-derived CDR1 and CDR2 are MGHDK and SYGVNS. The CDR3 is made up of 12 amino acids. The V end was cut by 5 bases, the J end by 6 bases, with 10 bases between. The CDR3 loop is CASSSGQAEAFF. CDR3 DNA: TGTGCCAGCAGTTCGGGGCAGGCTGAAGCTTTCTTT.

V gene TRBV23-1 combines with J gene TRBJ2-4, with D perhaps TRBD1 (6 bases). TRBV23-1 has ORF status, its function being uncertain. V was clipped by 4 bases and J by 0 bases, with 16 bases between them. CDR3 size: 17 residues. The CDR3 is CASSLPGHLIAKNIQYF. CDR3 DNA sequence: TGCGCCAGCAGTCTGCCGGGACACTTAATAGCCAAAAACATTCAGTACTTC.

This clone was counted a few times. The V call is TRBV27, the J call TRBJ1-1; TRBD1 matches 8 bases. The V gene end was trimmed by 3 bases and the J gene end by 1 base; junction bases not matched to a gene: 13. The CDR3 is 18 amino acids. Germline V lookup: CDR1 MNHEY, CDR2 SMNVEV (reference sequence). The CDR3 protein is CASSFRRGVTGGNTEAFF. The CDR3 DNA reads as TGTGCCAGCAGTTTCCGGAGGGGCGTCACAGGGGGGAACACTGAAGCTTTCTTT.

V usage is TRBV24-1 and J usage is TRBJ2-1; 9 nucleotides agree with TRBD1. Germline V gene lookup returns CDR1 KGHDR and CDR2 SFDVKD. V lost 3 bases to trimming and J lost 9 bases; unmatched junction nucleotides: 8. This CDR3 is 15 amino acids long. The CDR3 DNA sequence: TGTGCCACCAGTGATCCAGGGAGACAGGGGGTTGAGCAGTTCTTC. As protein: CATSDPGRQGVEQFF.

The V gene is TRBV5-1, the J gene TRBJ1-2; D possibly corresponds to TRBD1 (6 bases). The V end was cut by 0 bases, the J end by 8 bases, with 11 bases between. Germline lookup yields CDR1 SGHRS and CDR2 YFSETQ. This CDR3 has 13 amino acids. CDR3 DNA: TGCGCCAGCAGCTTGGGACAGGCTGCCGGCTACACCTTC. It yields the protein CASSLGQAAGYTF. Supplemented by reference TRBV5-1 and TRBJ1-2, the full variable domain reads KAGVTQTPRYLIKTRGQQVTLSCSPISGHRSVSWYQQTPGQGLQFLFEYFSETQRNKGNFPGRFSGRQFSNSRSEMNVSTLELGDSALYLCASSLGQAAGYTFGSGTRLTVV.

Details on this clone: Other DNA sequences in the sample encode the same CDR3. The V and J genes are TRBV7-9 and TRBJ2-2; no firm D call. V was clipped by 4 bases and J by 4 bases, with 4 bases between them. The CDR3 is made up of 12 amino acids. Germline assignment: CDR1 SEHNR and CDR2 FQNEAQ (reference sequence). Here the CDR3 reads CASSSSTGELFF. The CDR3 DNA follows: TGTGCCAGCAGCTCCTCCACCGGGGAGCTGTTTTTT.